These T cell receptor beta chains were read from a single sample in a study of regulatory T cells in long-lasting Graves disease. MiXCR, applied by TCRdb to the multiplex PCR reads, yields one record per CDR3 protein. The sample has fewer than 600,000 distinct CDR3 sequences, approximately 23% seen once. This material consisted of peripheral blood mononuclear cells (PBMCs), taken when the disease was refractory, from a patient treated with antithyroid drugs. The source of these receptors is a female donor with Graves disease. Both conserved end residues are part of each CDR3. The order of the fields is V gene, D gene, clone size, J gene, CDR3 DNA, CDR3 protein. The D gene is left open where the match is weak. Size is omitted from some rows. Given values are once, few, many or a class for expanded clones.

TRBV7-9	-	-	TRBJ2-7	TGTGCCAGCAGTCGTCCGGGCTTGAGCTCCTACGAGCAGTACTTC	CASSRPGLSSYEQYF
TRBV3-2	-	few	TRBJ2-5	TGTGCCAGCAGCCACAGGGGTAGGGGAGAGACCCAGTACTTC	CASSHRGRGETQYF
TRBV28	TRBD2	-	TRBJ2-5	TGTGCCAGCAGTTTAGGGGGTCCTCGACTAGCGGGAGTGGAGACCCAGTACTTC	CASSLGGPRLAGVETQYF
TRBV30	-	-	TRBJ1-2	TGTGCCTGGAGTGCCTCGGCCGGGGCGGCTCAGACCTTC	CAWSASAGAAQTF
TRBV20-1	-	once	TRBJ1-2	TGCAGTGCCAGACAGGCCCTGGGCTATGGCTACACCTTC	CSARQALGYGYTF
TRBV13	-	many	TRBJ1-2	TGTGCCAGCAGCTCCCAGGGCAGCGGCTATGGCTACACCTTC	CASSSQGSGYGYTF
TRBV15	-	many	TRBJ2-7	TGTGCCACCAGTATTGGGGGACAAACCTACGAGCAGTACTTC	CATSIGGQTYEQYF
TRBV28	TRBD2	-	TRBJ2-1	TGTGCCAGCAGTCTTCGGCCCCAACTAGCGGGGGGAACTTACAATGAGCAGTTCTTC	CASSLRPQLAGGTYNEQFF
TRBV7-9	-	-	TRBJ1-1	TGTGCCAGCAGCTTAGCGGGGACCGGGATTCGCACTGAAGCTTTCTTT	CASSLAGTGIRTEAFF
TRBV28	-	many	TRBJ1-5	TGTGCCAGCATAGCGGCGTGGCGGGGTCAGCCCCAGCATTTT	CASIAAWRGQPQHF
TRBV5-5	TRBD1	-	TRBJ2-7	TGTGCCAGCAGCTTGGTCTTGACAGGGCGCGGAGCGTACTTC	CASSLVLTGRGAYF
TRBV5-1	-	few	TRBJ2-7	TGCGCCAGCAGCTCCGCATTCGGGAAGCTGACATACGAGCAGTACTTC	CASSSAFGKLTYEQYF
TRBV9	-	few	TRBJ2-7	TGTGCCAGCAGCGTAGCCGGGGGGCAGGGTACCGAGCAGTACTTC	CASSVAGGQGTEQYF
TRBV28	-	many	TRBJ1-5	TGTGCCAGCAGTCCCTACGAAGACCAGCCCCAGCATTTT	CASSPYEDQPQHF
TRBV7-3	-	-	TRBJ1-1	TGTGCCAGCAGGAGTCGGGGGGGAAACACAGGGCGAACTGAAGCTTTCTTT	CASRSRGGNTGRTEAFF
TRBV7-3	-	few	TRBJ2-1	TGTGCCAGCAGCTCCCCGGGTCAGGGGAATGAGCAGTTCTTC	CASSSPGQGNEQFF
TRBV18	-	-	TRBJ2-5	TGTGCCAGCTCACCACAGGGTTTGGAGACCCAGTACTTC	CASSPQGLETQYF
TRBV6-2/TRBV6-3	-	once	TRBJ1-6	TGTGCCAGCAGTTACCTCGGACGGGGAAATTCACCCCTCCACTTT	CASSYLGRGNSPLHF
TRBV28	TRBD2	many	TRBJ2-7	TGTGCCAGCAGTGACCGACTAGCGGGAGGATACGAGCAGTACTTC	CASSDRLAGGYEQYF
TRBV7-9	TRBD2	-	TRBJ2-7	TGTGCCAGCACCCCGGGACTAGCGGTTTTCGAGCAGTACTTC	CASTPGLAVFEQYF
TRBV11-1	-	-	TRBJ2-2	TGTGCCAGCAGCTTTTTTGCGTCGAACACCGGGGAGCTGTTTTTT	CASSFFASNTGELFF
TRBV12-3/TRBV12-4	TRBD1	many	TRBJ2-7	TGTGCCAGCAGTTCAACGGGACAGACCTACGAGCAGTACTTC	CASSSTGQTYEQYF
TRBV28	TRBD2	many	TRBJ2-5	TGTGCCGCCAGCACAGCGGGAGGACCTGAGACCCAGTACTTC	CAASTAGGPETQYF
TRBV28	-	many	TRBJ1-5	TGTGCCAGCAGCATCTCGGGGGAGGGGCAGCCCCAGCATTTT	CASSISGEGQPQHF
TRBV7-2	-	-	TRBJ1-2	TGTGCCAGCAGCTTAGCCGGCAGGGACGTCGGCTACACCTTC	CASSLAGRDVGYTF
TRBV12-3/TRBV12-4	-	many	TRBJ2-2	TGTGCCAGCAGTTTACCGGGCCACACTTCGAACACCGGGGAGCTGTTTTTT	CASSLPGHTSNTGELFF
TRBV2	TRBD1	many	TRBJ2-7	TGTGCCAGCAGTGGGGACAGGGAAGTTTACGAGCAGTACTTC	CASSGDREVYEQYF
TRBV12-3/TRBV12-4	-	few	TRBJ1-1	TGTGCCAGCAGTCCCTACAGGGTATCTAACACTGAAGCTTTCTTT	CASSPYRVSNTEAFF
TRBV5-6	-	few	TRBJ2-7	TGTGCCAGCAGCTTGTATCTAAGGGGGTACGAGCAGTACTTC	CASSLYLRGYEQYF
TRBV6-1	TRBD2	many	TRBJ2-7	TGTGCCAGCACCGCCATAGCGGGAGGGAAGAACGAGCAGTACTTC	CASTAIAGGKNEQYF
TRBV12-3/TRBV12-4	TRBD1	many	TRBJ1-2	TGTGCCAGCAGTTTAGCGGGACAGGGGGCTTTAGCTAACTATGGCTACACCTTC	CASSLAGQGALANYGYTF
TRBV2	-	many	TRBJ2-5	TGTGCCAGCAGGGACGTGGGAGGGGGGGAGACCCAGTACTTC	CASRDVGGGETQYF
TRBV6-9	-	-	TRBJ2-7	TGTGCCAGCAGTTACTCCGGACGGAACTCCTACGAGCAGTACTTC	CASSYSGRNSYEQYF
TRBV25-1	-	many	TRBJ1-1	TGTGCCACTCAACAGGGTCTGGTCACTGAAGCTTTCTTT	CATQQGLVTEAFF
TRBV12-3/TRBV12-4	-	many	TRBJ2-5	TGTGCCAGCAGTTCTTGGGGGGCTCCTAGAGAGACCCAGTACTTC	CASSSWGAPRETQYF
TRBV6-1	-	many	TRBJ2-5	TGTGCCAGCAGTCCTTCTCCCGGACAAGAGACCCAGTACTTC	CASSPSPGQETQYF
TRBV6-1	-	-	TRBJ1-1	TGTGCCAGCAGTCAGAACAGGGACGGGGCTTTCTTT	CASSQNRDGAFF
TRBV7-3	TRBD1	few	TRBJ1-6	TGTGCCAGCAGCTTGACTTCCGGGACAGGCAGTAATTCACCCCTCCACTTT	CASSLTSGTGSNSPLHF
TRBV20-1	-	few	TRBJ1-2	TGCAGTGCTAGAGATGGCGGGGGGCGGAAGGGTAACTATGGCTACACCTTC	CSARDGGGRKGNYGYTF
TRBV24-1	-	many	TRBJ1-5	TGTGCCACCAGTGAAGGGGATCAGCCCCAGCATTTT	CATSEGDQPQHF
TRBV14	-	few	TRBJ1-1	TGTGCCAGCAGCCAAGATCGACGAATGAACACTGAAGCTTTCTTT	CASSQDRRMNTEAFF
TRBV25-1	-	-	TRBJ1-3	TGTGCCAGCAGTATGCACAGCTCTGGAAACACCATATATTTT	CASSMHSSGNTIYF
TRBV19	TRBD2	few	TRBJ2-4	TGTGCCAGTAGTATCCCTAGCGGGAGGATGTACTTC	CASSIPSGRMYF
TRBV20-1	TRBD1	-	TRBJ2-1	TGCAGTGCTGGACCGCTACCGGGACAGGGGGTTTCCGGGACTACCGTGTTCGGTTACAATGAGCAGTTCTTC	CSAGPLPGQGVSGTTVFGYNEQFF
TRBV4-3	TRBD2	-	TRBJ2-1	TGCGCCAGCAGCCAAGCGGGAGGGACCTACAATGAGCAGTTCTTC	CASSQAGGTYNEQFF
TRBV7-2	TRBD2	few	TRBJ2-1	TGTGCCAGCAGCTTAGCCGGGACTAGCGTGTACAATGAGCAGTTCTTC	CASSLAGTSVYNEQFF
TRBV28	-	many	TRBJ2-7	TGTGCCAGCACAAATCACCGGGGGAACTACGAGCAGTACTTC	CASTNHRGNYEQYF